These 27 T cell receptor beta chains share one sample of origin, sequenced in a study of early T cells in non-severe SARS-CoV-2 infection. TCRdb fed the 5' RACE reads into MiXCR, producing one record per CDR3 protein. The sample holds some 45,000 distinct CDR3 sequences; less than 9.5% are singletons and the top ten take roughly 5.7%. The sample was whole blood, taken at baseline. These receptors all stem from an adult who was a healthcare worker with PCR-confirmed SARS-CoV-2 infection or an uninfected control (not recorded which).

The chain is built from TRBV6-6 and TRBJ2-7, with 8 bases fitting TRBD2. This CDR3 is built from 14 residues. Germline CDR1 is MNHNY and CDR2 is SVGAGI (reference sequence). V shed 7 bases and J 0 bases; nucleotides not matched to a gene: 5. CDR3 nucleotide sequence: TGTGCCAGCAAGTTAGCGGGGAGCTCCTACGAGCAGTACTTC. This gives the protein CASKLAGSSYEQYF.

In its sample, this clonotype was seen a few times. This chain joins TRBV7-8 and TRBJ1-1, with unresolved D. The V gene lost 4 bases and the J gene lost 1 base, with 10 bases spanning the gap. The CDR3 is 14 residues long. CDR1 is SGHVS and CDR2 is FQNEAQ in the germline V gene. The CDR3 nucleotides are TGTGCCAGCAGCTCCCCGACACCGAACACTGAAGCTTTCTTT. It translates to CASSSPTPNTEAFF.

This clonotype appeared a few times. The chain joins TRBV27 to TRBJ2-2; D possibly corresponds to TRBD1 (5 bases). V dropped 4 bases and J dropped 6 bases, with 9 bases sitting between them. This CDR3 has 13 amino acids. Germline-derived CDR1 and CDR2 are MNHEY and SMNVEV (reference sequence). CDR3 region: CASSSLRAGELFF. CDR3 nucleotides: TGTGCCAGCAGTTCCCTCAGGGCCGGGGAGCTGTTTTTT.

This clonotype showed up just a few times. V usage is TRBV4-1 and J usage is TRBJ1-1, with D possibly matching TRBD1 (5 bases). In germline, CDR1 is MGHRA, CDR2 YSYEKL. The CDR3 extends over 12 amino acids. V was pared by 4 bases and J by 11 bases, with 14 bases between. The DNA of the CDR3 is TGCGCCAGCAGCCGGGGCGGGGGAGATGCTTTCTTT. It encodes CASSRGGGDAFF.

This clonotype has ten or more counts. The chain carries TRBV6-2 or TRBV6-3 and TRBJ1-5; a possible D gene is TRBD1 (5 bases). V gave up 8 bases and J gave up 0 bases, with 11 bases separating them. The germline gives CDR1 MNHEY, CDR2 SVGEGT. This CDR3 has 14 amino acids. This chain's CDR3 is CASGHQPSNQPQHF. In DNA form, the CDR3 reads TGTGCCAGCGGACACCAACCTAGCAATCAGCCCCAGCATTTT.

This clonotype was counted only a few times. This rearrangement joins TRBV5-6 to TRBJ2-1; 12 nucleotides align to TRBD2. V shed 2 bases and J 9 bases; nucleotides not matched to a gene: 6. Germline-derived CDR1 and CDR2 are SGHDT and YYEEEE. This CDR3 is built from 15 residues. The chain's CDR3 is CASSLSGLAGTEQFF. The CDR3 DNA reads TGTGCCAGCAGCTTATCCGGACTAGCGGGGACTGAGCAGTTCTTC.

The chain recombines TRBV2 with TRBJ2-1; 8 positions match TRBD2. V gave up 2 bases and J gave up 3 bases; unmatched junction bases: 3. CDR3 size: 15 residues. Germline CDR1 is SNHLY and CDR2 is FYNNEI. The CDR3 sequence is CASSELRGDYNEQFF. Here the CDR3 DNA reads TGTGCCAGCAGTGAATTGCGGGGGGACTACAATGAGCAGTTCTTC.

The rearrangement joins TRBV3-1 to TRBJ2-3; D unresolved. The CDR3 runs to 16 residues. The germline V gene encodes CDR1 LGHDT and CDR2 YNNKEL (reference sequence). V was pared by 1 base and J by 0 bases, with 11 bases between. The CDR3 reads CASSQGGRPSTDTQYF. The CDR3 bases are TGTGCCAGCAGCCAAGGAGGCCGTCCTAGCACAGATACGCAGTATTTT.

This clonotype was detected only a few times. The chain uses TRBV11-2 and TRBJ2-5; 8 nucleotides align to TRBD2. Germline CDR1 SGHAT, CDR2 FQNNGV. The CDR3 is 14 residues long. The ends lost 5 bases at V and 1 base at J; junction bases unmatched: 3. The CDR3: CASSPTSGQETQYF. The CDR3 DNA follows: TGTGCCAGCAGCCCAACTAGCGGCCAAGAGACCCAGTACTTC. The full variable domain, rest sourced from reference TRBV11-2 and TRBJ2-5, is EAGVAQSPRYKIIEKRQSVAFWCNPISGHATLYWYQQILGQGPKLLIQFQNNGVVDDSQLPKDRFSAERLKGVDSTLKIQPAKLEDSAVYLCASSPTSGQETQYFGPGTRLLVL.

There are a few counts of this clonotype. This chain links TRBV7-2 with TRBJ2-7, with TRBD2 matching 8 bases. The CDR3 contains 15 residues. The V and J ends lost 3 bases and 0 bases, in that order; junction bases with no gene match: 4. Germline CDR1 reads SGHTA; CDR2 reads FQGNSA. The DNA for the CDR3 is TGTGCCAGCAGCTTGGCGGGGGGCTACTCCTACGAGCAGTACTTC. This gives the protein CASSLAGGYSYEQYF.

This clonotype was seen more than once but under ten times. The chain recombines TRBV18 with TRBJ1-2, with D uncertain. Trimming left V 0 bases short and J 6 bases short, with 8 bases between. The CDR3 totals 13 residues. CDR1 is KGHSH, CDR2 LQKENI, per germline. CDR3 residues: CASSPPQRDGYTF. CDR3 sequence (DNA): TGTGCCAGCTCACCACCTCAGCGTGATGGCTACACCTTC.

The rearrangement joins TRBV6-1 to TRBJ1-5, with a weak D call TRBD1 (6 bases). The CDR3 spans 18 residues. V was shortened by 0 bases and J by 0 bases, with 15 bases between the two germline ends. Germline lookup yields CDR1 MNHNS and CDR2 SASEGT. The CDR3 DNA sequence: TGTGCCAGCAGTGAAGCGCTAGACAGGTGGGATAGCAATCAGCCCCAGCATTTT. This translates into CASSEALDRWDSNQPQHF.

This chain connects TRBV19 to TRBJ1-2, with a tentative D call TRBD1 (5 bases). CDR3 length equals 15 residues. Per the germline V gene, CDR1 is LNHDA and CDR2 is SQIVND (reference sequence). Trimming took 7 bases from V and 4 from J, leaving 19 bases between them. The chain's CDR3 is CASTPTANVGYGYTF. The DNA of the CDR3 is TGTGCCAGTACACCGACAGCCAATGTGGGCTATGGCTACACCTTC.

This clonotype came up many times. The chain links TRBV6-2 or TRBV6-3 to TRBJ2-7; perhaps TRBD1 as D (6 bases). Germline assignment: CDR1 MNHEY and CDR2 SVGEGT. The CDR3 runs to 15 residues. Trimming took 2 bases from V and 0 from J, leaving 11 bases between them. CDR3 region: CASSYERTDSYEQYF. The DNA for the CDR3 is TGTGCCAGCAGTTACGAGAGGACAGACTCCTACGAGCAGTACTTC.

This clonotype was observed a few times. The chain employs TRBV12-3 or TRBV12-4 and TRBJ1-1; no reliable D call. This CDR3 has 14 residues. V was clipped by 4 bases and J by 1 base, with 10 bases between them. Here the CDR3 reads CASSSIDKNTEAFF. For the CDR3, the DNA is TGTGCCAGCAGTTCCATCGACAAGAACACTGAAGCTTTCTTT.

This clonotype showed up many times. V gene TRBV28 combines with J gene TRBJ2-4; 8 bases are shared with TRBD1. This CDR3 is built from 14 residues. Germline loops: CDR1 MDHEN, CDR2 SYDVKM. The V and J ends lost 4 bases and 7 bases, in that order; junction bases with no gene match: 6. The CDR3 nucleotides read TGTGCCAGCAGTTCTCCGGGACAGGTGAACATTCAGTACTTC. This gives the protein CASSSPGQVNIQYF. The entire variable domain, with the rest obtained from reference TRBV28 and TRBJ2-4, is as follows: DVKVTQSSRYLVKRTGEKVFLECVQDMDHENMFWYRQDPGLGLRLIYFSYDVKMKEKGDIPEGYSVSREKKERFSLILESASTNQTSMYLCASSSPGQVNIQYFGAGTRLSVL.

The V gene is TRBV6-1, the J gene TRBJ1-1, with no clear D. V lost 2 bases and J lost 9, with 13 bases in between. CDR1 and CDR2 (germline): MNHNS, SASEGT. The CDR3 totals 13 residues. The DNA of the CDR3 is TGTGCCAGCAGTGAATCTGGGGTTGGTAAAGCTTTCTTT. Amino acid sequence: CASSESGVGKAFF.

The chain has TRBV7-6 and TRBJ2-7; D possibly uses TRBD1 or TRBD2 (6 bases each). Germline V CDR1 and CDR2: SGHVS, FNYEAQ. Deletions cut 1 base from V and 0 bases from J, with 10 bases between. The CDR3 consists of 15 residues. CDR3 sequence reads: CASSLEGGNSYEQYF. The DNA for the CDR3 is TGTGCCAGCAGCTTAGAGGGGGGCAACTCCTACGAGCAGTACTTC.

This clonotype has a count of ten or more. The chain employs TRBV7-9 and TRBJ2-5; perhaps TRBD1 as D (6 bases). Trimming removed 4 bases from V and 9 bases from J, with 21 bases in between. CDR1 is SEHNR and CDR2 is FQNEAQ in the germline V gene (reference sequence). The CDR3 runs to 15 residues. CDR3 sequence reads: CASSWGLATMGAQYF. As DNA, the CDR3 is TGTGCCAGCAGCTGGGGGCTAGCTACCATGGGGGCCCAGTACTTC.

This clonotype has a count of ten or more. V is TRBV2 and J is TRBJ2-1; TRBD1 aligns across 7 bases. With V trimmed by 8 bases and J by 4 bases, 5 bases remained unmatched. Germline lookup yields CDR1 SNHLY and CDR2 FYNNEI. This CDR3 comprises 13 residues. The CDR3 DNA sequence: TGTGCCAGCCATAAGGGGGCTTACAATGAGCAGTTCTTC. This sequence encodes CASHKGAYNEQFF.

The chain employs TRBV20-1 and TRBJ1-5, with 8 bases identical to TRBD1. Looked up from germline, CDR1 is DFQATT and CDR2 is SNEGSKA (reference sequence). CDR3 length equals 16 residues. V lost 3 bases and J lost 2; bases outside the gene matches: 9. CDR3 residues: CSASLGQGAGNQPQHF. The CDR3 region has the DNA TGCAGTGCTAGTCTTGGCCAGGGGGCCGGCAATCAGCCCCAGCATTTT.

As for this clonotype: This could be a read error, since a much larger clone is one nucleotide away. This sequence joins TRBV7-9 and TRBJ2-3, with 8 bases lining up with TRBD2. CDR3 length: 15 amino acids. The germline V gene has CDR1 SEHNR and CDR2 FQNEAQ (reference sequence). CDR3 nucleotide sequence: TGTGACAGCAGCTCCCAACGGGGGGGGCTGGATACGCAGTATTTT. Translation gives CDSSSQRGGLDTQYF.

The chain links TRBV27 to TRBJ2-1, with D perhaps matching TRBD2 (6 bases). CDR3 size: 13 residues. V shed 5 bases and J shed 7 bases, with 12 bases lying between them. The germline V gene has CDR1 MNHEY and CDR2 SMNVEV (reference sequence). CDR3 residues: CASSQGLLNEQFF. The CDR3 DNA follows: TGTGCCAGCAGTCAGGGACTTCTAAATGAGCAGTTCTTC.

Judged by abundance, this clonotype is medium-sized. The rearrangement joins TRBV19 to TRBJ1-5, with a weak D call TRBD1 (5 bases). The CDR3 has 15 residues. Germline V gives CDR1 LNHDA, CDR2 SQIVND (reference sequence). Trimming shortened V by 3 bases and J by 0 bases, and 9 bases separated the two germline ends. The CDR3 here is CASSIADNSNQPQHF. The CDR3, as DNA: TGTGCCAGTAGTATCGCGGACAATAGCAATCAGCCCCAGCATTTT.

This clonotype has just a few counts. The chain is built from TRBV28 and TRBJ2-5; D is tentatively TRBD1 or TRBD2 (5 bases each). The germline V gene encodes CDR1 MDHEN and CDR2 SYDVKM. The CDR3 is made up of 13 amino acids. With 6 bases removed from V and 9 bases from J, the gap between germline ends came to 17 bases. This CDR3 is CASRIGDRGAQYF. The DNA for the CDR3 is TGTGCCAGCAGGATAGGGGACCGAGGGGCCCAGTACTTC.

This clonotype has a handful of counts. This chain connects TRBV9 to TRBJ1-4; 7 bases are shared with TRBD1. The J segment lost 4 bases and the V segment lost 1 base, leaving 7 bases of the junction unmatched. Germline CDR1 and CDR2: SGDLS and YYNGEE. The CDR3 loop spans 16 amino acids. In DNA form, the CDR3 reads TGTGCCAGCAGCGTAAATGAAGGGGGCCGTAATGAAAAACTGTTTTTT. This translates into CASSVNEGGRNEKLFF.

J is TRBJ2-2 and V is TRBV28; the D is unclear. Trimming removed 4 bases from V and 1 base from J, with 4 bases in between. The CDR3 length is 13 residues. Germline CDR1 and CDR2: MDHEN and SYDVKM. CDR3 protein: CASSSRNTGELFF. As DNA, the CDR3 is TGTGCCAGCAGTTCGAGGAACACCGGGGAGCTGTTTTTT.